The clone carrying this T cell receptor (beta chain) is medium-sized by frequency. Its matching antigen is unknown. Looked up from germline, CDR1 is DFQATT and CDR2 is SNEGSKA (reference sequence). The CDR3 consists of 12 residues. This entry belongs to a study of CD8 T cells in cerebrospinal fluid in Alzheimer's disease. General study points: Compared with controls, mild cognitive impairment or Alzheimer's disease patients showed higher maximum CSF clone percentages. EBV-specific clones were neither the most expanded nor enriched in Alzheimer's patients.

Confirmation of patient neurodegeneration relied on biomarkers such as neurofilament, amyloid-beta and tau. TCRdb reprocessed the 10x single-cell sequencing reads, with one entry per CDR3 protein and no DNA. The sample totals 1,500 or so distinct CDR3 sequences. The sequence came from a human donor with Alzheimer's disease. V and J are TRBV20-1 and TRBJ2-7; TCRdb indicates TRBD1, and absent DNA this call remains unverified. Sample: cerebrospinal fluid. Here the CDR3 reads CSARADRGEQYF.